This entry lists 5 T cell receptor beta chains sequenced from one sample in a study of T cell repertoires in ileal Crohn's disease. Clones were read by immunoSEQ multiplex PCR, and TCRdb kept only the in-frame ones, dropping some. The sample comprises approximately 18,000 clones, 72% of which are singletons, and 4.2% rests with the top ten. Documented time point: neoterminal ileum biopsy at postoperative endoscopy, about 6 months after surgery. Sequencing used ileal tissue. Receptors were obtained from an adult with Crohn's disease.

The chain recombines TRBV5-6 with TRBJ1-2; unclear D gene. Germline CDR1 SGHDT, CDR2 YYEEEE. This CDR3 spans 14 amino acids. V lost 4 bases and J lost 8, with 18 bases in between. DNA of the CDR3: TGTGCCAGCAGCCCGGTGGTTGGCCCGAGGGGCTACACCTTC. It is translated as CASSPVVGPRGYTF.

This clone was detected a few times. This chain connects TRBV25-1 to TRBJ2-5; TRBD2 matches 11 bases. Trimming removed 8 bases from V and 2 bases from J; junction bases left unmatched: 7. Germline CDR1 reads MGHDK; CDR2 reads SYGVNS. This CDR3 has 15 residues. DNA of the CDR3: TGTGCCAGCGGAAAACTAGCGGGGGTTCAAGAGACCCAGTACTTC. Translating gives CASGKLAGVQETQYF.

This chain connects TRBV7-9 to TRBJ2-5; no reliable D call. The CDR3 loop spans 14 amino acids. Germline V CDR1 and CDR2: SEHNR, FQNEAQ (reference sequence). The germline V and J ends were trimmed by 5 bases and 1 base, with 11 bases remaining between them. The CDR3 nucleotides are TGTGCCAGCAGCCCAAGACAATTCCAAGAGACCCAGTACTTC. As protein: CASSPRQFQETQYF.

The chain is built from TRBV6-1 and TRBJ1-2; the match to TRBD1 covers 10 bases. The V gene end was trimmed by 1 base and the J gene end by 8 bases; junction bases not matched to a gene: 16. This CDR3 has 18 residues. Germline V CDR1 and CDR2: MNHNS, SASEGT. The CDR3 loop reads CASSEDSRDRGSHGGYTF. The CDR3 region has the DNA TGTGCCAGCAGTGAAGATAGCCGGGACAGGGGATCTCATGGGGGCTACACCTTC.

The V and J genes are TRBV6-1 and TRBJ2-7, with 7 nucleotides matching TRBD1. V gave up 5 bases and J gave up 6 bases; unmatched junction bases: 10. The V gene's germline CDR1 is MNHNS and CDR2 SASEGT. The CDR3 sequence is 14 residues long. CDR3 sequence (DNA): TGTGCCAGCAGTCTAGGGGGCGCCTCTAGCGAGCAGTACTTC. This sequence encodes CASSLGGASSEQYF.